This TCR beta chain was profiled in a study of blood T cell repertoires in COVID-19. Germline V gene sequence: CDR1 LNHDA, CDR2 SQIVND (reference sequence). Between the trimmed V and J ends, which lost 3 bases and 0 bases, there was a span of 9 bases. The CDR3 length is 14 residues. Original data processing: Cell counts per sample came from amplifying reference gene primers. The repertoire was sequenced with immunoSEQ multiplex PCR; TCRdb's copy has only in-frame clones and lacks some. The DNA gave D and trimming, while V, J and clone size come from that table. The sample carries fewer than 100,000 clones, approximately 86% recorded once.

This clonotype was sampled from a man in his 60s with acute or convalescent COVID-19. This chain connects TRBV19 to TRBJ2-7, with D perhaps TRBD1 (5 bases). The sample was peripheral blood. CDR3 bases: TGTGCCAGTAGTATCACAGGCACCTCCTACGAGCAGTACTTC. Residues: CASSITGTSYEQYF.